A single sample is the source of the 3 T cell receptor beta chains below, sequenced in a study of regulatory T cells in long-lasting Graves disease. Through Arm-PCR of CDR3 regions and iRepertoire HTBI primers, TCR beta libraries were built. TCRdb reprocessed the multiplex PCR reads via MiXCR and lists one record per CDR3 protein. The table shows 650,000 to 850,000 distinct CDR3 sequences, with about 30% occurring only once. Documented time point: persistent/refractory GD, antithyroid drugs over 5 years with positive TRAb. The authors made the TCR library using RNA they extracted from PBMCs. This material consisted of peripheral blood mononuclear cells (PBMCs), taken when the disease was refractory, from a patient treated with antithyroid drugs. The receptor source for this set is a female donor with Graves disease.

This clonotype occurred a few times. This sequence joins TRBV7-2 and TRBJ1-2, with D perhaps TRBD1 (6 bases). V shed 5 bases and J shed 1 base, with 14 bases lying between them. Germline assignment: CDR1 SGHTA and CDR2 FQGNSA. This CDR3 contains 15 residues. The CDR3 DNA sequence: TGTGCCAGCAGCCCTAGGACAGCAAATAACTATGGCTACACCTTC. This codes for CASSPRTANNYGYTF. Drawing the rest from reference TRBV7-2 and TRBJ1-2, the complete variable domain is GAGVSQSPSNKVTEKGKDVELRCDPISGHTALYWYRQSLGQGLEFLIYFQGNSAPDKSGLPSDRFSAERTGGSVSTLTIQRTQQEDSAVYLCASSPRTANNYGYTFGSGTRLTVV.

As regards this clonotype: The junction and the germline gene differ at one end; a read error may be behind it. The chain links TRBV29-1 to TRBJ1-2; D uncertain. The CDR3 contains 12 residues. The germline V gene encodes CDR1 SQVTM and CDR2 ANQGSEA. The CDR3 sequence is CSVVSSRYDYTF. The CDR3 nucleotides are TGCAGCGTTGTCTCCTCCCGCTATGACTACACCTTC.

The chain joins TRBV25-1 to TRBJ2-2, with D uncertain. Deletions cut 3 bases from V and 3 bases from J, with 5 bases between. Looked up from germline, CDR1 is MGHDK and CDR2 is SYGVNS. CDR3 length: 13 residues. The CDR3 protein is CASSDPDTGELFF. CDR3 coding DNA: TGTGCCAGCAGTGATCCGGACACCGGGGAGCTGTTTTTT.